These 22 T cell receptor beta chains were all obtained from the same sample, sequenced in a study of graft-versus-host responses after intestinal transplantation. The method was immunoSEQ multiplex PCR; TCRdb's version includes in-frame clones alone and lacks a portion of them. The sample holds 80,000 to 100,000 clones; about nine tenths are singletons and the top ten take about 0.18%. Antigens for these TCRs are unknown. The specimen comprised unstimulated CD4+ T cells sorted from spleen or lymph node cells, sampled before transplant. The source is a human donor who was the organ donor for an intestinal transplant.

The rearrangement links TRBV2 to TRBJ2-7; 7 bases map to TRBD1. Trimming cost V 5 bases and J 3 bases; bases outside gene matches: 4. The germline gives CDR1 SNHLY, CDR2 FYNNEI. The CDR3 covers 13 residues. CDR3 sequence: CASSSGTDYEQYF. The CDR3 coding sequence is TGTGCCAGCAGTTCCGGGACAGACTACGAGCAGTACTTC.

Here the CDR3 reads CASSRSGSSSYNEQFF. In DNA form, the CDR3 reads TGTGCCAGCAGCCGAAGCGGGTCAAGCTCCTACAATGAGCAGTTCTTC. This rearrangement joins TRBV5-8 to TRBJ2-1; tentative D call: TRBD2 (6 bases). The V end was cut by 4 bases, the J end by 0 bases, with 14 bases between. CDR3 length: 16 residues. Germline V lookup: CDR1 SGHTS, CDR2 YDEGEE.

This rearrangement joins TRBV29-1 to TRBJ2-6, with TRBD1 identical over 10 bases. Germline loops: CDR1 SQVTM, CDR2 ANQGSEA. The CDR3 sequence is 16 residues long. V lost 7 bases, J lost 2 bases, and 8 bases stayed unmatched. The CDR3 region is CSATGTGEPGANVLTF. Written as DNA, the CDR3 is TGCAGCGCCACCGGGACAGGGGAGCCTGGGGCCAACGTCCTGACTTTC.

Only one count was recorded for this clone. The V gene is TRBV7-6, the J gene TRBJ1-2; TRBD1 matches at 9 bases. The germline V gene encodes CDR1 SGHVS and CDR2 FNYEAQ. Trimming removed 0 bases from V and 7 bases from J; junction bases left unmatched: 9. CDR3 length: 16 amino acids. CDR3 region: CASSLAGTGRYCGYTF. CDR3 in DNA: TGTGCCAGCAGCTTAGCAGGGACAGGGAGATACTGTGGCTACACCTTC.

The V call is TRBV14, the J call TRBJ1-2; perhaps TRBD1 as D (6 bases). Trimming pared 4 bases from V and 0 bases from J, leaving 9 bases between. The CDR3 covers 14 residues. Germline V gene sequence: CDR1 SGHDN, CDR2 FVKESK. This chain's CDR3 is CASSPGQSNYGYTF. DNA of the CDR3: TGTGCCAGCAGCCCCGGACAGTCTAACTATGGCTACACCTTC.

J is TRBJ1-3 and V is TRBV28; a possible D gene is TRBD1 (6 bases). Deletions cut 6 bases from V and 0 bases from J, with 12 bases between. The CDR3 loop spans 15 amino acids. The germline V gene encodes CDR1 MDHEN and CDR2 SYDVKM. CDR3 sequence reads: CASRIQGTSGNTIYF. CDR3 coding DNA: TGTGCCAGCAGGATTCAGGGGACCTCTGGAAACACCATATATTTT.

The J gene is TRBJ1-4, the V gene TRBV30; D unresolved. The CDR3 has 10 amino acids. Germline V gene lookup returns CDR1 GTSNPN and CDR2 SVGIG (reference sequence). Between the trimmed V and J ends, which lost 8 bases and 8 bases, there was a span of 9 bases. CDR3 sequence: CATREEKLFF. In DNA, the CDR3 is TGTGCCACCCGGGAGGAAAAACTGTTTTTT.

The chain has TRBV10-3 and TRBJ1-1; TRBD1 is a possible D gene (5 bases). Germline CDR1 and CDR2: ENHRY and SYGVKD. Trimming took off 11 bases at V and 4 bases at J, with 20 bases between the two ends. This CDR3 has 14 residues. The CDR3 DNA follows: TGTGCCGCCGGGACTTCATTCGATGGCACTGAAGCTTTCTTT. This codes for CAAGTSFDGTEAFF.

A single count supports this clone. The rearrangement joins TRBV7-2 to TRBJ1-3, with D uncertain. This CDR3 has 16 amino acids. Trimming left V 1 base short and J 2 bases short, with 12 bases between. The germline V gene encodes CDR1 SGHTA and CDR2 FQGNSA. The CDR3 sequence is CASSLVSLAAGNTIYF. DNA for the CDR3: TGTGCCAGCAGCTTAGTTAGCTTGGCGGCTGGAAACACCATATATTTT.

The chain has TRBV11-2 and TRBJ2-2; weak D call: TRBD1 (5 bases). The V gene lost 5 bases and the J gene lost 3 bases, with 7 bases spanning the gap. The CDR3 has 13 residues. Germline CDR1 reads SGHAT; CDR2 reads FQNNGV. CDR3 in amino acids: CASSLRDTGELFF. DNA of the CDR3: TGTGCCAGCAGCCTCAGGGACACCGGGGAGCTGTTTTTT.

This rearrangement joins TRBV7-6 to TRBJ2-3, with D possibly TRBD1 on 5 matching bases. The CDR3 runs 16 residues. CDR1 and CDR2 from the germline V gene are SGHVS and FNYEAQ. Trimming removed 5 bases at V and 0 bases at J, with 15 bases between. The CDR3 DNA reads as TGTGCCAGCAGCAAAGCCTCCAGGGAAAGCACAGATACGCAGTATTTT. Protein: CASSKASRESTDTQYF.

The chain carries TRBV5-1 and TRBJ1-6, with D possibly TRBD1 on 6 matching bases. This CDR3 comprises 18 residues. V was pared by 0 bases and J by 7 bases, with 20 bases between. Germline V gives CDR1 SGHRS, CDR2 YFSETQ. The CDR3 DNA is TGCGCCAGCAGCTTGGCCCTCGGAGCAGGGGTATTAAATTCACCCCTCCACTTT. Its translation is CASSLALGAGVLNSPLHF.

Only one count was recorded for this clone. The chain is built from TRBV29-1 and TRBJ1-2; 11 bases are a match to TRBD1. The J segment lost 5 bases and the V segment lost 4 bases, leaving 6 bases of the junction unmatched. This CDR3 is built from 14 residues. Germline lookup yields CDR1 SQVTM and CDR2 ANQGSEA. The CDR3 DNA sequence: TGCAGCGTTGCCGGGACAGGGGGGGCATATGGCTACACCTTC. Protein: CSVAGTGGAYGYTF. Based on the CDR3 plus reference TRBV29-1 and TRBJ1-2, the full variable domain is SAVISQKPSRDICQRGTSLTIQCQVDSQVTMMFWYRQQPGQSLTLIATANQGSEATYESGFVIDKFPISRPNLTFSTLTVSNMSPEDSSIYLCSVAGTGGAYGYTFGSGTRLTVV.

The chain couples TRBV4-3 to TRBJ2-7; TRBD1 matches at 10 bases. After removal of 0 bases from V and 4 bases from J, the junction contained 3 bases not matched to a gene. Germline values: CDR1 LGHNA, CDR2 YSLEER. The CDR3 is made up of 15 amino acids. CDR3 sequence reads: CASSQEGQGWYEQYF. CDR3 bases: TGCGCCAGCAGCCAAGAGGGACAGGGGTGGTACGAGCAGTACTTC.

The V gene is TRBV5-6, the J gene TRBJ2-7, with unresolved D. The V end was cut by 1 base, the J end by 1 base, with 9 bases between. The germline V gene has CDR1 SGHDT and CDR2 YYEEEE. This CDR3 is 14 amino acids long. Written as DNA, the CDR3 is TGTGCCAGCAGCTTGTTAACAGTTTCCTACGAGCAGTACTTC. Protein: CASSLLTVSYEQYF.

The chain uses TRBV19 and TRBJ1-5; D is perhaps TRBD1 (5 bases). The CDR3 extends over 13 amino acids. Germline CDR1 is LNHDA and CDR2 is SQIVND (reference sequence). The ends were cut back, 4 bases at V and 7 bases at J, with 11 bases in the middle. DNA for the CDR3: TGTGCCAGTAGTACAGGGTATGGGCAGCCCCAGCATTTT. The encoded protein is CASSTGYGQPQHF.

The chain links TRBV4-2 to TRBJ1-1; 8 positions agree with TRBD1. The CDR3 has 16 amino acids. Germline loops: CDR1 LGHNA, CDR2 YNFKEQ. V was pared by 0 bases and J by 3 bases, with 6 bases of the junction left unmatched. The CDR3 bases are TGTGCCAGCAGCCAAGATGTGCAGGGGGCGTACACTGAAGCTTTCTTT. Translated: CASSQDVQGAYTEAFF.

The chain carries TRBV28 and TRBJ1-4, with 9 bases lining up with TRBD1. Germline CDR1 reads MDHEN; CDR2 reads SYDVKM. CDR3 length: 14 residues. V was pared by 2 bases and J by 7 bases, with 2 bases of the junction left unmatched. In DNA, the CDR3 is TGTGCCAGCAGTTTAATGGACAGGGGTGAAAAACTGTTTTTT. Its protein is CASSLMDRGEKLFF.

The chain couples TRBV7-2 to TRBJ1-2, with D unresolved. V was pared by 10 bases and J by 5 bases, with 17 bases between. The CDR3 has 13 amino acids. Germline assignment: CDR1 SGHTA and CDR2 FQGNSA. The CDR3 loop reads CATTSGNGYGYTF. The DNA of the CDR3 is TGTGCCACCACGTCGGGGAACGGGTATGGCTACACCTTC.

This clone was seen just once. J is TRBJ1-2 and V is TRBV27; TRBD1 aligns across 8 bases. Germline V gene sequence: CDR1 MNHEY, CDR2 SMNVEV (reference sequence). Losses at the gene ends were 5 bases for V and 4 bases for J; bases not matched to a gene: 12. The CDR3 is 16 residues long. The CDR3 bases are TGTGCCAGCAGTCCCCGGGACAGGCAAACCTCCTATGGCTACACCTTC. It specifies CASSPRDRQTSYGYTF.

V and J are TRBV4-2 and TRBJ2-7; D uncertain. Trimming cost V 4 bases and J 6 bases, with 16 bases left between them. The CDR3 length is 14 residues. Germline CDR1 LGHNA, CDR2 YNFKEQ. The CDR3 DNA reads TGTGCCAGCAGCCGTGACGACGGAGTCGGCGAGCAGTACTTC. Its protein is CASSRDDGVGEQYF.

CDR3 loop: CATRVRYITDTQYF. In nucleotides, the CDR3 is TGTGCCACCAGAGTCAGGTACATCACAGATACGCAGTATTTT. The genes are TRBV15 and TRBJ2-3, with no clear D. The germline V gene has CDR1 LNHNV and CDR2 YYDKDF (reference sequence). The V end was cut by 6 bases, the J end by 2 bases, with 12 bases between. The CDR3 has 14 amino acids.